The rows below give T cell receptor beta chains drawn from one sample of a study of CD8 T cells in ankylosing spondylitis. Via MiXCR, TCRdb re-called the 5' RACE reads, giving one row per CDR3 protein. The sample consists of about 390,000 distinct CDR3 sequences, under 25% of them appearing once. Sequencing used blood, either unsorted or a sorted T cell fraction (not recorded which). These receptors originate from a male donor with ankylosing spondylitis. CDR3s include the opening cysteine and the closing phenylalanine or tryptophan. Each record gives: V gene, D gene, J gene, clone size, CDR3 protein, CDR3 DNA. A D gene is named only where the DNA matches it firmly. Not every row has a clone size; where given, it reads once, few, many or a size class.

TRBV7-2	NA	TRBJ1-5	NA	CASSLVSSNQPQHF	TGTGCCAGCAGCTTAGTGTCCAGCAATCAGCCCCAGCATTTT
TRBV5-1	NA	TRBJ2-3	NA	CASSRGTRTDTQYF	TGCGCCTCCTCTCGGGGGACTCGCACAGATACGCAGTATTTT
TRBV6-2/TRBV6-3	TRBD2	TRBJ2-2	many	CASSYLGAGGWAGELFF	TGTGCCAGCAGTTACCTCGGAGCGGGAGGTTGGGCCGGGGAGCTGTTTTTT
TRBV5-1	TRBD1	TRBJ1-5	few	CASSPGQDARQPQHF	TGCGCCAGCAGCCCGGGACAGGACGCGAGACAGCCCCAGCATTTT
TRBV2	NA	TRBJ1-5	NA	CASTQSGVNQPQHF	TGTGCCAGCACCCAGTCAGGGGTCAATCAGCCCCAGCATTTT
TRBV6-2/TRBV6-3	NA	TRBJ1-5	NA	CASSSVLQPQHF	TGTGCCAGCAGTTCTGTCCTTCAGCCCCAGCATTTT
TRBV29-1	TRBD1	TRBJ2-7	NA	CSVVDRAAVYEQYF	TGCAGCGTAGTAGACAGGGCTGCGGTATACGAGCAGTACTTC
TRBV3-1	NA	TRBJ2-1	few	CASSQVPSSYNEQFF	TGTGCCAGCAGCCAAGTACCCAGCTCCTACAATGAGCAGTTCTTC
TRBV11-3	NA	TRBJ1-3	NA	CASGGSGNTIYF	TGTGCCAGCGGGGGCTCCGGAAACACCATATATTTT
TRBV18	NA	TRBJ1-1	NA	CASSPSSRYTEAFF	TGTGCCAGCTCACCCTCCTCGAGGTACACTGAAGCTTTCTTT
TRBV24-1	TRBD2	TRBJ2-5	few	CATSDLALAGEETQYF	TGTGCCACCAGTGATTTGGCCTTAGCGGGAGAAGAGACCCAGTACTTC
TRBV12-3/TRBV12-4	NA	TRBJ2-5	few	CASTIVLQETQYF	TGTGCCAGCACCATAGTTCTTCAAGAGACCCAGTACTTC
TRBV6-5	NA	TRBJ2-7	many	CASSYSNLGDEQYF	TGTGCCAGCAGTTACTCGAATTTGGGCGACGAGCAGTACTTC
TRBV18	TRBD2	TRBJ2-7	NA	CASSNPTSGSYEQYF	TGTGCCAGCTCAAACCCGACTAGCGGGAGTTACGAGCAGTACTTC
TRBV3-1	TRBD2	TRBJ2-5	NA	CASSQLAGLQETQYF	TGTGCCAGCAGCCAACTAGCGGGGCTACAAGAGACCCAGTACTTC
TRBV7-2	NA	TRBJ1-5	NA	CASSLNGGGNQPQHF	TGTGCCAGCAGCTTAAATGGGGGGGGCAATCAGCCCCAGCATTTT
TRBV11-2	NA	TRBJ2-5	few	CASSFLSTAGQETQYF	TGTGCCAGCAGCTTCTTGTCTACCGCGGGGCAAGAGACCCAGTACTTC
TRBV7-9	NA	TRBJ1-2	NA	CAAAAGMGGYTF	TGTGCCGCCGCAGCAGGGATGGGAGGCTACACCTTC
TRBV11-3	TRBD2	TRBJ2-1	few	CASSPRTSGRGRDEQFF	TGTGCCAGCAGCCCTCGGACTAGCGGGAGAGGTAGGGATGAGCAGTTCTTC
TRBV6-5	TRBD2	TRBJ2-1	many	CASSFLSGRARNEQFF	TGTGCCAGCAGTTTCCTTAGCGGGAGGGCCCGGAATGAGCAGTTCTTC
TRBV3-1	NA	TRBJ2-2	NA	CASSQGPVTTGELFF	TGTGCCAGCAGCCAAGGGCCAGTGACCACCGGGGAGCTGTTTTTT
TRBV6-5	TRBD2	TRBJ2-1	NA	CASSYSGGRGYNEQFF	TGTGCCAGCAGTTACTCGGGCGGGAGAGGTTACAATGAGCAGTTCTTC